The T cell receptor beta chain described here comes from a study of type 1 regulatory T cells. Study-level information: An in vitro protocol generated T-allo10, a Tr1-enriched, alloantigen-specific CD4 T cell product. Whole-study results and caveats: Tr1 cells had a more restricted TCR repertoire than non-Tr1 cells.

One entry per CDR3 protein, called by TCRdb with MiXCR from the reads. The repertoire holds about 62,000 distinct CDR3 sequences, with less than 70% as singletons. With regard to this clonotype: The antigen remains undetermined.

This CDR3 has 16 amino acids. From germline, CDR1 is MNHEY and CDR2 SVGAGI. Trimming removed 0 bases at V and 4 bases at J, with 15 bases between. Source material: cultured non-Tr1 T cells, either the whole culture or a sorted T cell fraction (not recorded which). V and J are TRBV6-5 and TRBJ1-2, with D possibly being TRBD1 (5 bases). This receptor was identified in a human donor in good health. The CDR3 is CASSYSPRQILYGYTF. CDR3 nucleotides: TGTGCCAGCAGTTACTCGCCGAGACAGATACTCTATGGCTACACCTTC.